Included here is one T cell receptor beta chain sequence, with context. What it binds is not known. A junction boundary mismatches the germline segment, possibly from a read error. TCRdb processed the reads anew with MiXCR; each CDR3 protein has one entry. The sample has fewer than 1,000,000 distinct CDR3 sequences, 30% to 40% seen once. The data are from a study of T cell repertoires in cytomegalovirus infection. The sample here was cultured CD8+ T cells from PBMCs, taken from culture after CMV antigen stimulation. The TCR was taken from a human donor in good health (CMV status not recorded). Some clones in this sample may be carry-over from other donors' samples.

This CDR3 reads CASTLSVYGQYF. DNA for the CDR3: TGTGCCAGCACCTTATCTGTCTACGGGCAGTACTTC. The chain couples TRBV7-6 to TRBJ2-7; D is unclear. This CDR3 region has 12 residues. Germline V gene sequence: CDR1 SGHVS, CDR2 FNYEAQ.